One and the same sample provided the 10 T cell receptor beta chains below, sequenced in a study of T-cell reconstitution after alpha-beta-depleted transplantation in children. Unique molecular identifiers tagged the TCRbeta library. TCRdb independently ran MiXCR on the PCR reads; one entry per CDR3 protein. The sample lists about 980,000 distinct CDR3 sequences; roughly 29% were seen once. Sample: PBMCs, mostly from graft donor cells, taken 360 days after TCRalphabeta/CD19-depleted stem cell transplant. The receptors were gathered from a boy under two years old who had a stem cell transplant for SCID, so the T cells may come from the graft donor.

This chain connects TRBV2 to TRBJ2-7, with D possibly being TRBD1 (6 bases). Germline V gene lookup returns CDR1 SNHLY and CDR2 FYNNEI. Trimming removed 6 bases from V and 5 bases from J, with 14 bases in between. This CDR3 region has 13 residues. CDR3 DNA: TGTGCCAGCAGCTTCACCAGGGGTAACGAGCAGTACTTC. Its protein product is CASSFTRGNEQYF.

V usage is TRBV29-1 and J usage is TRBJ2-1, with a tentative D call TRBD2 (5 bases). Germline V gene data show CDR1 as SQVTM and CDR2 as ANQGSEA. V dropped 6 bases and J dropped 5 bases, with 17 bases sitting between them. This CDR3 is 14 amino acids long. In nucleotides, the CDR3 is TGCAGCGTCGGACTGACGTTTAACCACAATGAGCAGTTCTTC. This translates into CSVGLTFNHNEQFF.

This clonotype turned up a few times. This chain links TRBV5-1 with TRBJ2-3; 9 nucleotides line up with TRBD2. CDR1 is SGHRS and CDR2 is YFSETQ in the germline V gene. V shed 3 bases, J shed 3 bases, and the junction held 8 bases outside the gene matches. This CDR3 is built from 16 residues. CDR3 DNA: TGCGCCAGCAGCTGGGAGGCGGGGGGGCCGACAGATACGCAGTATTTT. It specifies CASSWEAGGPTDTQYF.

The chain joins TRBV5-5 to TRBJ2-7, with D unclear. Germline lookup yields CDR1 SGHKS and CDR2 YYEKEE (reference sequence). CDR3 length: 15 amino acids. V was shortened by 4 bases and J by 0 bases, with 14 bases between the two germline ends. In nucleotides, the CDR3 is TGTGCCAGCAGCGTCGTGTACCCCAGCTCCTACGAGCAGTACTTC. Protein product: CASSVVYPSSYEQYF. The whole variable domain, remainder taken from reference TRBV5-5 and TRBJ2-7, is DAGVTQSPTHLIKTRGQQVTLRCSPISGHKSVSWYQQVLGQGPQFIFQYYEKEERGRGNFPDRFSARQFPNYSSELNVNALLLGDSALYLCASSVVYPSSYEQYFGPGTRLTVT.

This clonotype was detected a few times. The V and J genes are TRBV12-3 or TRBV12-4 and TRBJ1-6; D is undetermined. The V and J ends lost 1 base and 7 bases respectively, with 17 bases between them. CDR3 length: 17 residues. CDR3: CASSLVVSGKRNSPLHF. CDR3 bases: TGTGCCAGCAGTTTAGTTGTTTCGGGGAAGAGGAATTCACCCCTCCACTTT.

This clonotype has more than one count but fewer than ten. This chain links TRBV20-1 with TRBJ2-2, with 7 bases matching TRBD1. The CDR3 loop spans 16 amino acids. From germline, CDR1 is DFQATT and CDR2 SNEGSKA (reference sequence). Germline trimming cut 3 bases from V and 1 base from J; bases unmatched to any gene: 8. CDR3 loop: CSASYFWTGNTGELFF. The CDR3 DNA reads TGCAGTGCTAGCTACTTTTGGACAGGGAACACCGGGGAGCTGTTTTTT.

J is TRBJ1-4 and V is TRBV4-1, with a tentative D call TRBD1 (5 bases). Per germline, CDR1 MGHRA and CDR2 YSYEKL. CDR3 length: 15 residues. Trimming shortened V by 5 bases and J by 6 bases, and 16 bases separated the two germline ends. CDR3 sequence (DNA): TGCGCCAGCAGCGATATCGGGACCGCGGATGAAAAACTGTTTTTT. Amino acids: CASSDIGTADEKLFF.

The sample holds many counts of this clonotype. The rearrangement joins TRBV6-5 to TRBJ1-6; D not resolved. The ends were cut back, 6 bases at V and 8 bases at J, with 11 bases in the middle. The CDR3 consists of 13 residues. Germline CDR1 reads MNHEY; CDR2 reads SVGAGI. CDR3 residues: CASSRWTHSPLHF. CDR3 in DNA: TGTGCCAGCAGCCGGTGGACGCATTCACCCCTCCACTTT.

Written as DNA, the CDR3 is TGCAGTGCTAGATTTGCGGGGGTCAACAATGAGCAGTTCTTC. It is translated as CSARFAGVNNEQFF. The V call is TRBV20-1, the J call TRBJ2-1; TRBD2 matches at 7 bases. The germline CDR1 and CDR2 sequences are DFQATT and SNEGSKA (reference sequence). The CDR3 covers 14 residues. The V and J ends lost 2 bases and 5 bases, in that order; junction bases with no gene match: 6.

This chain links TRBV12-3 or TRBV12-4 with TRBJ2-2, with D tentatively TRBD1 (6 bases). The germline V and J ends were trimmed by 6 bases and 5 bases, with 19 bases remaining between them. The CDR3 covers 16 residues. CDR3 sequence: CASRTGHQAGTGELFF. As DNA, the CDR3 is TGTGCCAGCAGGACGGGACACCAAGCCGGTACCGGGGAGCTGTTTTTT.